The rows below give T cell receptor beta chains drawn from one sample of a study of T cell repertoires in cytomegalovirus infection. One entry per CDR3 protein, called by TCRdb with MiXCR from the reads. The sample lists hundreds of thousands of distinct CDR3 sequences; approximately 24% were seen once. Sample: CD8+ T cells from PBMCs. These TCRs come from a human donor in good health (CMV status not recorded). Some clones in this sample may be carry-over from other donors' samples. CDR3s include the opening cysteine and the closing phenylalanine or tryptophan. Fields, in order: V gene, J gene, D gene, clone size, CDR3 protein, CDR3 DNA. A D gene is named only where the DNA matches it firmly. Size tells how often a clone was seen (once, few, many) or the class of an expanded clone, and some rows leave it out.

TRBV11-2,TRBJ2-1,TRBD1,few,CASSLRGQDGEQFF,TGTGCCAGCAGCTTAAGGGGACAGGACGGTGAGCAGTTCTTC
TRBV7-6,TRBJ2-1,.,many,CASSLVGESSYNEQFF,TGTGCCAGCAGCTTAGTGGGCGAAAGCTCCTACAATGAGCAGTTCTTC
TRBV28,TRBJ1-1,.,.,CASSTAWSKNTEAFF,TGTGCCAGCAGTACCGCATGGAGCAAGAACACTGAAGCTTTCTTT
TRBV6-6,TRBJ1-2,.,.,CASNSRKQGPGVYYGYTF,TGTGCCAGCAACTCCAGGAAACAGGGCCCGGGGGTTTACTATGGCTACACCTTC
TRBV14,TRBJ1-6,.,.,CASSQVWGESPLHF,TGTGCCAGCAGCCAAGTTTGGGGTGAATCACCCCTCCACTTT
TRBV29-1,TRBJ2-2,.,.,CSVGAGELFF,TGCAGCGTTGGAGCCGGGGAGCTGTTTTTT
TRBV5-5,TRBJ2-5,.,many,CASSLAGTSQETQYF,TGTGCCAGCAGCTTGGCCGGCACTAGCCAAGAGACCCAGTACTTC
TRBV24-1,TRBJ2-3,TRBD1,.,CATSDLKGAERTDTQYF,TGTGCCACCAGTGATTTGAAGGGGGCGGAACGCACAGATACGCAGTATTTT
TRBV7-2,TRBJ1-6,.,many,CASSLKSSYNSPLHF,TGTGCCAGCAGCTTAAAGAGCTCCTATAATTCACCCCTCCACTTT
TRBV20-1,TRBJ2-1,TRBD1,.,CSAWTGLRGDEQFF,TGCAGTGCTTGGACAGGGCTGCGGGGCGATGAGCAGTTCTTC
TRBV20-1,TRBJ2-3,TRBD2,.,CSARDSGRGSGGPDTQYF,TGCAGTGCTAGAGATTCGGGCCGAGGTAGCGGGGGGCCAGATACGCAGTATTTT
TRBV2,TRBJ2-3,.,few,CASSDPSLGGATDTQYF,TGTGCCAGCAGTGACCCTTCTTTGGGGGGGGCCACAGATACGCAGTATTTT
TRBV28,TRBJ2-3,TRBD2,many,CASSFPASGGADTQYF,TGTGCCAGCAGTTTTCCTGCTAGCGGGGGGGCCGATACGCAGTATTTT
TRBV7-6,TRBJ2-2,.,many,CASGPRGTGELFF,TGTGCCAGCGGCCCCCGGGGGACCGGGGAGCTGTTTTTT
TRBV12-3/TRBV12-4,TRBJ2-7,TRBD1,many,CASSIRQGIGYEQYF,TGTGCCAGCAGTATAAGACAGGGCATAGGCTACGAGCAGTACTTC
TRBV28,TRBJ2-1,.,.,CASSLGVQYNEQFF,TGTGCCAGCAGCCTCGGGGTACAGTACAATGAGCAGTTCTTC
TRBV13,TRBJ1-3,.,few,CASSLAGYPGNTIYF,TGTGCCAGCAGCTTAGCGGGATATCCAGGAAACACCATATATTTT
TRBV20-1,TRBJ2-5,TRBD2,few,CSVAGEETQYF,TGCAGTGTTGCGGGGGAAGAGACCCAGTACTTC
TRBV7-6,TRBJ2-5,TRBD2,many,CASSPRTSGQETQYF,TGTGCCAGCAGCCCTCGAACTAGCGGCCAAGAGACCCAGTACTTC
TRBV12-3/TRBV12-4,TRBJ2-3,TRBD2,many,CASSHSTVAGVSTDTQYF,TGTGCCAGCAGTCACTCTACCGTAGCGGGGGTGAGCACAGATACGCAGTATTTT
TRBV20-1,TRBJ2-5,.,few,CSARDSGSFQETQYF,TGCAGTGCTAGAGACTCCGGGAGCTTCCAGGAGACCCAGTACTTC
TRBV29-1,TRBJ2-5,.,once,CSVYRETAETQYF,TGCAGCGTTTACAGGGAAACGGCAGAGACCCAGTACTTC
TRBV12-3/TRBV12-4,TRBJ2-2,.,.,CASSRETGELFF,TGTGCCAGCAGCCGGGAAACCGGGGAGCTGTTTTTT